This is a list of T cell receptor beta chains from one sample in a study of OX40 agonist ivuxolimab in advanced cancers. Using immunoSEQ multiplex PCR, the repertoire was profiled, and TCRdb retains in-frame clones only, with some absent. This sample has around 64,000 clones, with around 80% found just once. Sample: CD4+ or CD8+ T cells sorted from blood, taken in a trial of the OX40 agonist ivuxolimab. The receptors derive from an adult with an advanced solid tumor such as melanoma, head and neck, liver or kidney cancer. Both conserved end residues are part of each CDR3. The order of the fields is J gene, clone size, CDR3 length, D gene, V gene, CDR3 protein, CDR3 DNA. D genes are given only for firm matches. Some rows have no size entry. The others give once, few or many, or a class for an expanded clone.

J gene: TRBJ2-3; clone size: -; CDR3 length: 12; D gene: -; V gene: TRBV30; CDR3 protein: CAWSLGPDTQYF; CDR3 DNA: TGTGCCTGGAGTCTGGGGCCAGATACGCAGTATTTT
J gene: TRBJ2-3; clone size: -; CDR3 length: 15; D gene: -; V gene: TRBV7-2; CDR3 protein: CASSPRGGSTDTQYF; CDR3 DNA: TGTGCCAGCAGCCCGAGAGGTGGAAGCACAGATACGCAGTATTTT
J gene: TRBJ1-1; clone size: -; CDR3 length: 14; D gene: -; V gene: TRBV5-1; CDR3 protein: CASSSSQGPLEAFF; CDR3 DNA: TGCGCCAGCAGCTCCTCACAGGGTCCCCTTGAAGCTTTCTTT
J gene: TRBJ2-1; clone size: -; CDR3 length: 12; D gene: -; V gene: TRBV9; CDR3 protein: CASSTLGNEQFF; CDR3 DNA: TGTGCCAGCAGCACACTGGGTAATGAGCAGTTCTTC
J gene: TRBJ2-6; clone size: -; CDR3 length: 15; D gene: -; V gene: TRBV12-5; CDR3 protein: CASGPEFRGANVLTF; CDR3 DNA: TGTGCTAGTGGCCCGGAGTTTCGGGGGGCCAACGTCCTGACTTTC
J gene: TRBJ2-7; clone size: -; CDR3 length: 13; D gene: TRBD1; V gene: TRBV6-5; CDR3 protein: CASSWTGSHEQYF; CDR3 DNA: TGTGCCAGCAGTTGGACAGGGTCCCACGAGCAGTACTTC
J gene: TRBJ2-1; clone size: -; CDR3 length: 16; D gene: TRBD2; V gene: TRBV4-2; CDR3 protein: CASSHDWRGGTNEQFF; CDR3 DNA: TGTGCCAGCAGCCACGATTGGCGGGGGGGTACGAATGAGCAGTTCTTC
J gene: TRBJ1-2; clone size: -; CDR3 length: 12; D gene: -; V gene: TRBV10-3; CDR3 protein: CAISAGRGGYTF; CDR3 DNA: TGTGCCATCAGTGCAGGGCGGGGCGGCTACACCTTC
J gene: TRBJ1-2; clone size: -; CDR3 length: 15; D gene: TRBD1; V gene: TRBV4-1; CDR3 protein: CASSQEQGALSGYTF; CDR3 DNA: TGCGCCAGCAGCCAAGAGCAGGGGGCGTTGAGCGGCTACACCTTC
J gene: TRBJ2-7; clone size: -; CDR3 length: 15; D gene: -; V gene: TRBV5-6; CDR3 protein: CASSPAGRSSYEQYF; CDR3 DNA: TGTGCCAGCAGCCCCGCGGGACGGAGCTCCTACGAGCAGTACTTC
J gene: TRBJ1-1; clone size: -; CDR3 length: 14; D gene: TRBD1; V gene: TRBV18; CDR3 protein: CASSPGQGNTEAFF; CDR3 DNA: TGTGCCAGCTCGCCGGGACAGGGGAACACTGAAGCTTTCTTT
J gene: TRBJ2-7; clone size: -; CDR3 length: 16; D gene: -; V gene: TRBV21-1; CDR3 protein: CASNLPDREGAYEQYF; CDR3 DNA: TGTGCCAGCAACCTGCCGGACAGGGAAGGCGCCTACGAGCAGTACTTC
J gene: TRBJ2-2; clone size: once; CDR3 length: 14; D gene: TRBD1; V gene: TRBV5-5; CDR3 protein: CASSRTGGTGELFF; CDR3 DNA: TGTGCCAGCAGCCGGACAGGGGGCACCGGGGAGCTGTTTTTT
J gene: TRBJ1-2; clone size: -; CDR3 length: 14; D gene: -; V gene: TRBV30; CDR3 protein: CAWKVWGEPYGYTF; CDR3 DNA: TGTGCCTGGAAGGTGTGGGGGGAGCCCTATGGCTACACCTTC
J gene: TRBJ1-1; clone size: few; CDR3 length: 14; D gene: -; V gene: TRBV7-9; CDR3 protein: CASSAFRGATEAFF; CDR3 DNA: TGTGCCAGCAGTGCCTTCCGGGGGGCCACTGAAGCTTTCTTT
J gene: TRBJ1-4; clone size: -; CDR3 length: 15; D gene: TRBD1; V gene: TRBV7-2; CDR3 protein: CASSPGQGAGEKLFF; CDR3 DNA: TGTGCCAGCAGCCCGGGACAGGGGGCGGGTGAAAAACTGTTTTTT
J gene: TRBJ2-3; clone size: -; CDR3 length: 18; D gene: -; V gene: TRBV19; CDR3 protein: CASRGGSLVGGAGDTQYF; CDR3 DNA: TGTGCCAGTAGGGGAGGGTCGCTTGTTGGGGGCGCGGGAGATACGCAGTATTTT
J gene: TRBJ1-2; clone size: -; CDR3 length: 14; D gene: -; V gene: TRBV28; CDR3 protein: CASSLALPNYGYTF; CDR3 DNA: TGTGCCAGCAGTTTAGCCCTTCCTAACTATGGCTACACCTTC
J gene: TRBJ2-1; clone size: -; CDR3 length: 15; D gene: TRBD2; V gene: TRBV7-8; CDR3 protein: CASSHSGGAHNEQFF; CDR3 DNA: TGTGCCAGCAGCCATAGCGGGGGGGCCCACAATGAGCAGTTCTTC
J gene: TRBJ1-1; clone size: medium-sized; CDR3 length: 15; D gene: TRBD1; V gene: TRBV7-8; CDR3 protein: CASSPNVGQGFEAFF; CDR3 DNA: TGTGCCAGCAGCCCCAACGTCGGACAGGGGTTTGAAGCTTTCTTT
J gene: TRBJ1-1; clone size: once; CDR3 length: 16; D gene: -; V gene: TRBV5-1; CDR3 protein: CASSFNGGGVGTEAFF; CDR3 DNA: TGCGCCAGCAGCTTTAATGGGGGAGGGGTGGGCACTGAAGCTTTCTTT
J gene: TRBJ2-7; clone size: medium-sized; CDR3 length: 14; D gene: TRBD1; V gene: TRBV2; CDR3 protein: CASRGQSRSYEQYF; CDR3 DNA: TGTGCCAGCAGGGGACAGTCACGCTCCTACGAGCAGTACTTC
J gene: TRBJ2-3; clone size: -; CDR3 length: 15; D gene: -; V gene: TRBV9; CDR3 protein: CASSVAGPSTDTQYF; CDR3 DNA: TGTGCCAGCAGCGTGGCGGGGCCTAGCACAGATACGCAGTATTTT
J gene: TRBJ2-3; clone size: -; CDR3 length: 12; D gene: -; V gene: TRBV29-1; CDR3 protein: CSVQGLGDTQYF; CDR3 DNA: TGCAGCGTCCAGGGTTTGGGGGATACGCAGTATTTT
J gene: TRBJ2-7; clone size: -; CDR3 length: 10; D gene: -; V gene: TRBV30; CDR3 protein: CAWSRREQYF; CDR3 DNA: TGTGCCTGGAGTAGGAGGGAGCAGTACTTC
J gene: TRBJ1-1; clone size: -; CDR3 length: 13; D gene: -; V gene: TRBV6-5; CDR3 protein: CASTSQQNTEAFF; CDR3 DNA: TGTGCTTCCACATCACAACAAAACACTGAAGCTTTCTTT
J gene: TRBJ1-2; clone size: few; CDR3 length: 12; D gene: TRBD1; V gene: TRBV30; CDR3 protein: CAWKPTGSGYTF; CDR3 DNA: TGTGCCTGGAAGCCGACAGGGAGTGGCTACACCTTC
J gene: TRBJ1-5; clone size: once; CDR3 length: 15; D gene: TRBD1; V gene: TRBV6-5; CDR3 protein: CASRRQGGGNQPQHF; CDR3 DNA: TGTGCCAGCAGGAGACAGGGCGGGGGCAATCAGCCCCAGCATTTT
J gene: TRBJ1-4; clone size: -; CDR3 length: 12; D gene: -; V gene: TRBV30; CDR3 protein: CAWSRRSEKLFF; CDR3 DNA: TGTGCCTGGAGCCGACGTAGTGAAAAACTGTTTTTT
J gene: TRBJ2-1; clone size: -; CDR3 length: 11; D gene: -; V gene: TRBV5-1; CDR3 protein: CASFGYNEQFF; CDR3 DNA: TGCGCCAGTTTCGGATACAATGAGCAGTTCTTC
J gene: TRBJ1-1; clone size: -; CDR3 length: 15; D gene: TRBD1; V gene: TRBV7-9; CDR3 protein: CASSRGRGTNTEAFF; CDR3 DNA: TGTGCCAGCAGCCGCGGCAGGGGGACGAACACTGAAGCTTTCTTT
J gene: TRBJ2-7; clone size: -; CDR3 length: 16; D gene: TRBD2; V gene: TRBV9; CDR3 protein: CASSVEGGEGIYEQYF; CDR3 DNA: TGTGCCAGCAGCGTAGAGGGCGGGGAGGGGATCTACGAGCAGTACTTC
J gene: TRBJ2-1; clone size: -; CDR3 length: 16; D gene: TRBD1; V gene: TRBV30; CDR3 protein: CAWSGPTGGAYNEQFF; CDR3 DNA: TGTGCCTGGAGTGGCCCGACAGGGGGTGCCTACAATGAGCAGTTCTTC
J gene: TRBJ1-1; clone size: -; CDR3 length: 13; D gene: -; V gene: TRBV19; CDR3 protein: CASSSGIHTEAFF; CDR3 DNA: TGTGCCAGTAGCTCAGGGATTCACACTGAAGCTTTCTTT
J gene: TRBJ2-5; clone size: -; CDR3 length: 14; D gene: -; V gene: TRBV5-4; CDR3 protein: CASSLGEGQETQYF; CDR3 DNA: TGTGCCAGCAGCTTGGGTGAGGGCCAAGAGACCCAGTACTTC
J gene: TRBJ1-1; clone size: -; CDR3 length: 15; D gene: TRBD1; V gene: TRBV2; CDR3 protein: CASRGQGWMNTEAFF; CDR3 DNA: TGTGCCAGCAGAGGACAGGGCTGGATGAACACTGAAGCTTTCTTT
J gene: TRBJ1-4; clone size: -; CDR3 length: 15; D gene: -; V gene: TRBV4-2; CDR3 protein: CASSQEPGTGEKLFF; CDR3 DNA: TGTGCCAGCAGCCAAGAGCCAGGTACAGGGGAAAAACTGTTTTTT
J gene: TRBJ2-1; clone size: -; CDR3 length: 15; D gene: -; V gene: TRBV5-1; CDR3 protein: CASSLTRVVRSEQFF; CDR3 DNA: TGCGCCAGCAGCTTGACCAGGGTTGTTCGTAGTGAGCAGTTCTTC
J gene: TRBJ1-2; clone size: -; CDR3 length: 14; D gene: -; V gene: TRBV7-2; CDR3 protein: CASSLARGEYGYTF; CDR3 DNA: TGTGCCAGCAGCTTAGCGAGGGGTGAATATGGCTACACCTTC
J gene: TRBJ2-3; clone size: -; CDR3 length: 16; D gene: -; V gene: TRBV2; CDR3 protein: CASSELAFGVTDTQYF; CDR3 DNA: TGTGCCAGCAGTGAACTGGCCTTTGGGGTTACAGATACGCAGTATTTT